The TCR beta chain described here comes from a study of lymphopenia after photon versus proton radiotherapy. The repertoire was sequenced with immunoSEQ multiplex PCR; TCRdb's copy has only in-frame clones and lacks some. This table holds 35,000 to 45,000 clones, around 83% found once. Concerning this clone itself: The antigen remains unidentified.

Study-level points and caveats: Oligoclonal CD8+ Temra expansion after nadir drove photon patients' diversity drop. Authors raise, but do not show, better survival with proton therapy.

CDR1 and CDR2 (germline): MNHNY, SVGAGI (reference sequence). CDR3 length equals 14 residues. The V gene lost 6 bases and the J gene lost 4 bases, with 13 bases spanning the gap. The chain is built from TRBV6-6 and TRBJ1-3; no reliable D call. This material consisted of peripheral blood, taken from a patient treated with proton-based radiotherapy. This receptor was identified in a woman aged 65 to 85 with pancreatic cancer. This chain's CDR3 is CASSQTGRGNTIYF. The DNA of the CDR3 is TGTGCCAGCAGCCAGACGGGTCGGGGAAACACCATATATTTT.